This T cell receptor beta chain stems from a study of T cells in Graves' hyperthyroidism and ophthalmopathy. RNA transcripts were the template for amplifying TCR beta CDR3 regions. A first-round RT-PCR of the TCR CDR3 used the HTBI primer set. TCRdb re-derived calls from the multiplex PCR reads in MiXCR, one entry per CDR3 protein. The sample includes 400,000 to 550,000 distinct CDR3 sequences, 24% of them seen just once. Study observations and caveats: Before onset, ophthalmopathy was predicted by the model a median roughly six months earlier.

As to this clonotype: The antigen is undetermined.

CDR1 and CDR2 from the germline V gene are MNHEY and SVGEGT. The CDR3 totals 17 residues. Trimming took off 5 bases at V and 1 base at J, with 20 bases between the two ends. Enrolled ophthalmopathy patients presented with a Clinical Activity Score of at least 3, a NOSPECS grade of at least 4, and disease duration under 3 months. Extraction of PBMCs used roughly 9.6 ml of fresh peripheral blood. The V call is TRBV6-2 or TRBV6-3, the J call TRBJ2-5, with a tentative D call TRBD1 (6 bases). This clonotype was obtained from a woman in her thirties with Graves' ophthalmopathy. Specimen: blood. CDR3 in DNA: TGTGCCAGCAGTCACACACAGGGAAGTAAGGCCCAAGAGACCCAGTACTTC. Translation: CASSHTQGSKAQETQYF.